The 28 T cell receptor beta chains listed next were all sequenced from one sample in a study of OX40 agonist ivuxolimab in advanced cancers. TCRdb's copy holds only in-frame clones and misses some; the assay was immunoSEQ multiplex PCR. In the table there are 22,000 or so clones, around three quarters of which are singletons. The sequencing used CD4+ or CD8+ T cells sorted from blood, collected in a trial of the OX40 agonist ivuxolimab. Receptor source: an adult with an advanced solid tumor such as melanoma, head and neck, liver or kidney cancer.

This clone was seen only a few times. V gene TRBV4-1 combines with J gene TRBJ2-3; 9 nucleotides agree with TRBD2. J gave up 6 bases and V 4 bases, and 11 bases lay outside the gene matches. Germline lookup yields CDR1 MGHRA and CDR2 YSYEKL. CDR3 length: 16 amino acids. The CDR3, as DNA: TGCGCCAGCAGCCGATTTATGGCGGGGGGGCCGGATACGCAGTATTTT. As protein: CASSRFMAGGPDTQYF.

This clone has more than one count but fewer than ten. The gene calls are TRBV6-1 and TRBJ1-4; no clear D gene. Trimming took 1 base from V and 5 from J, leaving 14 bases between them. Germline CDR1 is MNHNS and CDR2 is SASEGT. The CDR3 contains 16 residues. The CDR3 loop is CASSEGGGVGNEKLFF. The CDR3, as DNA: TGTGCCAGCAGTGAAGGGGGTGGGGTGGGAAATGAAAAACTGTTTTTT.

The sample holds one count of this clone. The rearrangement joins TRBV6-1 to TRBJ1-5; possibly TRBD1 for D (5 bases). Per the germline V gene, CDR1 is MNHNS and CDR2 is SASEGT. This CDR3 spans 15 amino acids. Trimming took off 6 bases at V and 0 bases at J, with 12 bases between the two ends. The CDR3 spells CASRLGPYSNQPQHF. As DNA, the CDR3 is TGTGCCAGCAGATTGGGACCATATAGCAATCAGCCCCAGCATTTT.

The rearrangement links TRBV19 to TRBJ2-5, with D tentatively TRBD2 (5 bases). Trimming pared 6 bases from V and 1 base from J, leaving 15 bases between. The CDR3 runs 15 residues. Per the germline V gene, CDR1 is LNHDA and CDR2 is SQIVND (reference sequence). CDR3 amino acids: CASSTPGGSQETQYF. The CDR3 coding sequence is TGTGCCAGTAGCACTCCTGGAGGCAGCCAAGAGACCCAGTACTTC. The complete variable domain, with remaining parts taken from reference TRBV19 and TRBJ2-5, reads DGGITQSPKYLFRKEGQNVTLSCEQNLNHDAMYWYRQDPGQGLRLIYYSQIVNDFQKGDIAEGYSVSREKKESFPLTVTSAQKNPTAFYLCASSTPGGSQETQYFGPGTRLLVL.

This sequence joins TRBV7-2 and TRBJ1-3; perhaps TRBD1 as D (6 bases). Trimming removed 3 bases from V and 8 bases from J, with 23 bases in between. There are 17 residues in the CDR3. Per the germline V gene, CDR1 is SGHTA and CDR2 is FQGNSA. The CDR3 DNA sequence: TGTGCCAGCAGCTTGGCGACAGGCACCCAAACCAGCCACACCATATATTTT. Translation gives CASSLATGTQTSHTIYF.

This clone showed up just once. A read error may produce the germline difference seen at one junction end. The gene calls are TRBV7-9 and TRBJ2-3; possible D gene TRBD1, 6 bases. The CDR3 loop spans 14 amino acids. Germline-derived CDR1 and CDR2 are SEHNR and FQNEAQ (reference sequence). The CDR3 nucleotides read TGCGCCAGCAGCCCCCGGGACAACACAGATACGCAGTATTTT. Encoded protein: CASSPRDNTDTQYF.

The rearrangement uses TRBV7-2 and TRBJ1-3; D is unclear. V lost 0 bases to trimming and J lost 1 base, with 10 bases between them. In germline, CDR1 is SGHTA, CDR2 FQGNSA. The CDR3 contains 16 residues. Here the CDR3 DNA reads TGTGCCAGCAGCTTAGCCAGGTGGGGATCTGGAAACACCATATATTTT. It specifies CASSLARWGSGNTIYF.

The chain combines TRBV29-1 with TRBJ2-2, with 9 positions matching TRBD1. Per germline, CDR1 SQVTM and CDR2 ANQGSEA. This CDR3 comprises 12 residues. V shed 7 bases and J 5 bases; nucleotides not matched to a gene: 2. The DNA of the CDR3 is TGCAGCGCCGGGACAGGGACCGGGGAGCTGTTTTTT. The encoded protein is CSAGTGTGELFF.

The sample holds a few counts of this clone. The gene calls are TRBV28 and TRBJ1-4, with 7 nucleotides matching TRBD1. This CDR3 contains 14 residues. Looked up from germline, CDR1 is MDHEN and CDR2 is SYDVKM. V lost 6 bases and J lost 7; bases outside the gene matches: 8. CDR3 DNA sequence: TGTGCCAGCAGGCGGCCCTCAGGGGGTGAAAAACTGTTTTTT. Protein: CASRRPSGGEKLFF.

V gene TRBV5-4 combines with J gene TRBJ1-2, with 8 bases aligning to TRBD1. The CDR3 loop spans 14 amino acids. Germline CDR1 is SGHNT and CDR2 is YYREEE (reference sequence). J was trimmed by 5 bases and V by 4 bases; bases with no gene match: 7. The CDR3 DNA sequence: TGTGCCAGCAGCGGAAACGGACAGGGATATGGCTACACCTTC. This translates into CASSGNGQGYGYTF.

The chain recombines TRBV13 with TRBJ2-7; D gene unclear. The germline V gene encodes CDR1 PRHDT and CDR2 FYEKMQ (reference sequence). Deletions cut 0 bases from V and 4 bases from J, with 1 base between. The CDR3 runs to 11 residues. CDR3 in amino acids: CASSLGYEQYF. In nucleotides, the CDR3 is TGTGCCAGCAGCTTAGGGTACGAGCAGTACTTC.

This chain joins TRBV11-3 and TRBJ2-3, with D possibly being TRBD1 (5 bases). Germline CDR1 reads SGHNT; CDR2 reads YENEEA. V was pared by 1 base and J by 9 bases, with 17 bases between. The CDR3 is 15 residues long. The CDR3 spells CASSLGARREGTQYF. The CDR3 DNA sequence: TGTGCCAGCAGCTTAGGGGCCCGCAGGGAAGGAACGCAGTATTTT.

The chain is built from TRBV9 and TRBJ2-5; D not resolved. Looked up from germline, CDR1 is SGDLS and CDR2 is YYNGEE. Trimming removed 3 bases from V and 1 base from J, with 4 bases in between. This CDR3 is 12 amino acids long. CDR3 DNA sequence: TGTGCCAGCAGCGACCGCCAAGAGACCCAGTACTTC. Translating it yields CASSDRQETQYF.

The gene calls are TRBV10-1 and TRBJ2-3; 8 nucleotides align to TRBD1. V lost 2 bases and J lost 1; bases outside the gene matches: 2. Germline lookup yields CDR1 WNHNN and CDR2 SYGVQD (reference sequence). The CDR3 runs 15 residues. CDR3 amino acids: CASSEGGQGTDTQYF. The CDR3 region has the DNA TGCGCCAGCAGTGAGGGGGGACAGGGCACAGATACGCAGTATTTT.

J is TRBJ2-7 and V is TRBV2; 7 bases are a match to TRBD1. The CDR3 has 15 residues. Looked up from germline, CDR1 is SNHLY and CDR2 is FYNNEI. V was pared by 5 bases and J by 7 bases, with 14 bases of the junction left unmatched. This CDR3 reads CASSTLGQAGREQYF. The CDR3 DNA reads TGTGCCAGCAGTACGTTAGGACAGGCGGGTCGGGAGCAGTACTTC.

The chain has TRBV5-1 and TRBJ2-7; D is possibly TRBD1 (5 bases). The CDR3 has 16 residues. Trimming shortened V by 0 bases and J by 1 base, and 14 bases separated the two germline ends. CDR1 and CDR2 from the germline V gene are SGHRS and YFSETQ. The CDR3 is CASSLVGPGMSYEQYF. The CDR3 DNA reads TGCGCCAGCAGCTTGGTGGGTCCAGGGATGTCCTACGAGCAGTACTTC.

This clone was recorded once. The gene calls are TRBV10-3 and TRBJ2-1, with no clear D. Germline V gene lookup returns CDR1 ENHRY and CDR2 SYGVKD. Trimming stripped 8 bases from V and 6 bases from J, with 17 bases between. There are 14 residues in the CDR3. The CDR3 region is CAIGWSNRANEQFF. CDR3 bases: TGTGCCATCGGATGGTCCAATCGGGCCAATGAGCAGTTCTTC.

The rearrangement links TRBV7-9 to TRBJ2-1, with 11 bases lining up with TRBD1. The CDR3 has 16 residues. The J segment lost 4 bases and the V segment lost 5 bases, leaving 7 bases of the junction unmatched. Germline V gene data show CDR1 as SEHNR and CDR2 as FQNEAQ (reference sequence). In DNA, the CDR3 is TGTGCCAGCAGCCCTGGACAGGGGGCGGGATACAATGAGCAGTTCTTC. Translating gives CASSPGQGAGYNEQFF.

The chain carries TRBV28 and TRBJ1-3; 8 bases map to TRBD1. The junction had 1 base not matched to a gene; V was cut back by 3 bases and J by 0 bases. Germline loops: CDR1 MDHEN, CDR2 SYDVKM. The CDR3 is made up of 15 amino acids. CDR3: CASSLGQVSGNTIYF. The CDR3 nucleotides read TGTGCCAGCAGTTTGGGACAGGTCTCTGGAAACACCATATATTTT.

This clone was counted once. V usage is TRBV30 and J usage is TRBJ2-6; TRBD2 might be the D (5 bases). Looked up from germline, CDR1 is GTSNPN and CDR2 is SVGIG (reference sequence). The length of the CDR3 is 14 residues. The CDR3 coding sequence is TGTGCTCGGAAGGAGGCCTCTGGGGCCAACGTCCTGACTTTC. This encodes CARKEASGANVLTF.

This chain uses TRBV14 with TRBJ1-1, with D possibly matching TRBD1 (5 bases). Germline values: CDR1 SGHDN, CDR2 FVKESK. V lost 4 bases and J lost 2, with 17 bases in between. The CDR3 has 16 residues. In DNA form, the CDR3 reads TGTGCCAGCAGCCGCCGAAGAGCAGGGAATAACACTGAAGCTTTCTTT. This sequence encodes CASSRRRAGNNTEAFF.

The chain has TRBV7-2 and TRBJ2-1; D unclear. Germline CDR1 reads SGHTA; CDR2 reads FQGNSA. The CDR3 extends over 13 amino acids. Trimming took off 5 bases at V and 5 bases at J, with 10 bases between the two ends. For the CDR3, the DNA is TGTGCCAGCAGCCAAATTCCTGACAATGAGCAGTTCTTC. Amino acids: CASSQIPDNEQFF.

This chain connects TRBV19 to TRBJ2-1; no clear D. V was shortened by 0 bases and J by 7 bases, with 10 bases between the two germline ends. Per the germline V gene, CDR1 is LNHDA and CDR2 is SQIVND (reference sequence). CDR3 length: 14 amino acids. The CDR3 region is CASSIELQRNEQFF. The CDR3 bases are TGTGCCAGTAGTATAGAGCTCCAGAGGAATGAGCAGTTCTTC.

By its share, this clone is large. The gene calls are TRBV27 and TRBJ1-1; 7 bases align to TRBD1. Trimming removed 7 bases from V and 3 bases from J; junction bases left unmatched: 11. CDR1 is MNHEY and CDR2 is SMNVEV in the germline V gene (reference sequence). This CDR3 contains 15 residues. The CDR3 DNA follows: TGTGCCAGCACCCGACAGGGAGTTTATCACACTGAAGCTTTCTTT. Amino acids: CASTRQGVYHTEAFF.

By share, this clone ranks as medium-sized. V usage is TRBV30 and J usage is TRBJ1-1, with unresolved D. In germline, CDR1 is GTSNPN, CDR2 SVGIG (reference sequence). The CDR3 length is 11 residues. V dropped 2 bases and J dropped 6 bases, with 7 bases sitting between them. The CDR3 DNA is TGTGCCTGGAGTAATAGGGCTGAAGCTTTCTTT. Translated: CAWSNRAEAFF.

This clone was seen a single time. The chain has TRBV7-3 and TRBJ1-2, with D possibly being TRBD1 (6 bases). Germline loops: CDR1 SGHTA, CDR2 FQGTGA. The length of the CDR3 is 12 residues. The germline V and J ends were trimmed by 11 bases and 6 bases, with 16 bases remaining between them. Here the CDR3 reads CAVGGAFDGYTF. The CDR3 DNA sequence: TGTGCCGTTGGGGGGGCCTTTGATGGCTACACCTTC. Variable domain in full (rest from reference TRBV7-3 and TRBJ1-2): GAGVSQTPSNKVTEKGKYVELRCDPISGHTALYWYRQSLGQGPEFLIYFQGTGAADDSGLPNDRFFAVRPEGSVSTLKIQRTERGDSAVYLCAVGGAFDGYTFGSGTRLTVV.

The rearrangement joins TRBV7-3 to TRBJ1-1; unclear D gene. CDR1 SGHTA and CDR2 FQGTGA come from the germline V gene. The V end lost 5 bases, the J end lost 3 bases, and 10 bases lay between the germline ends. CDR3 length equals 13 residues. The CDR3: CASSRRTDTEAFF. In DNA form, the CDR3 reads TGTGCCAGCAGCAGGAGAACGGACACTGAAGCTTTCTTT.

The rearrangement links TRBV18 to TRBJ1-5; 8 bases match TRBD1. Per the germline V gene, CDR1 is KGHSH and CDR2 is LQKENI. This CDR3 comprises 15 residues. J lost 7 bases, V lost 3 bases, and 8 bases had no gene match. The CDR3 here is CASSPESGGLQPQHF. The CDR3 DNA reads TGTGCCAGCTCACCCGAATCAGGGGGCTTGCAGCCCCAGCATTTT.